This TCR beta chain was obtained from a study of blood T cell repertoires in COVID-19. The overall study: Donors in the United States, Italy and Spain gave samples during acute or convalescent COVID-19.

The CDR3 is 13 residues long. V lost 5 bases, J lost 7 bases, and 14 bases lay in between. Produced via immunoSEQ multiplex PCR; TCRdb's table is partial and in-frame only. Among 650,000 to 800,000 clones, about nine tenths were seen once, and the ten largest hold 0.2% to 0.3%. The clonotype was recovered from a woman aged 18-29 years with acute or convalescent COVID-19. Sequenced material: peripheral blood. This chain links TRBV12-3 or TRBV12-4 with TRBJ1-2, with a possible D match to TRBD1 (6 bases). The DNA of the CDR3 is TGTGCCAGCAGTAGTCCGGGACAACCTGGCTACACCTTC. Amino acids: CASSSPGQPGYTF.